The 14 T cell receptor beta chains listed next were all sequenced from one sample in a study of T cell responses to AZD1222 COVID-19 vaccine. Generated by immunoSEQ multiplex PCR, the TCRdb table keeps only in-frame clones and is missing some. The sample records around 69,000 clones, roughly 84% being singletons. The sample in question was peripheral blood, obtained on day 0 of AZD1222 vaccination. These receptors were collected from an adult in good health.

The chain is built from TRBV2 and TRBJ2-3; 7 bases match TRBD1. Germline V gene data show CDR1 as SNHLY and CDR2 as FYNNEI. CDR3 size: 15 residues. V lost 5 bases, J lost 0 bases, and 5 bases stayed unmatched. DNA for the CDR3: TGTGCCAGCAGTCTGGGACAGACAAGCACAGATACGCAGTATTTT. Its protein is CASSLGQTSTDTQYF.

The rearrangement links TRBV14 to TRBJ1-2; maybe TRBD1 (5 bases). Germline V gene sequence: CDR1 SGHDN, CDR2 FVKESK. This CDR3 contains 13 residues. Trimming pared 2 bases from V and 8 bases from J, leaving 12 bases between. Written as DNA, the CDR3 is TGTGCCAGCAGCCAAAACCTAGGGGACGGCTACACCTTC. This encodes CASSQNLGDGYTF.

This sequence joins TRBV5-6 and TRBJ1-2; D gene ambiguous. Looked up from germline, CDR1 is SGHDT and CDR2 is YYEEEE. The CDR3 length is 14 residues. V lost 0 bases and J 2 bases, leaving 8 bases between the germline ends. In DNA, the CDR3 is TGTGCCAGCAGCTTGGCGGGCAGGAACTATGGCTACACCTTC. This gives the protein CASSLAGRNYGYTF. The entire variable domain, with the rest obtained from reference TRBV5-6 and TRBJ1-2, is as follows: DAGVTQSPTHLIKTRGQQVTLRCSPKSGHDTVSWYQQALGQGPQFIFQYYEEEERQRGNFPDRFSGHQFPNYSSELNVNALLLGDSALYLCASSLAGRNYGYTFGSGTRLTVV.

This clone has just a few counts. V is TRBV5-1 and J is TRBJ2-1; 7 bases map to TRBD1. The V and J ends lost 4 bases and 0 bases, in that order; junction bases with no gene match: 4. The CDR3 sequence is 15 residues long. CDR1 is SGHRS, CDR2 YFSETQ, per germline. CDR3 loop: CASSPTGSSYNEQFF. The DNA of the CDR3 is TGCGCCAGCAGCCCGACAGGGAGCTCCTACAATGAGCAGTTCTTC.

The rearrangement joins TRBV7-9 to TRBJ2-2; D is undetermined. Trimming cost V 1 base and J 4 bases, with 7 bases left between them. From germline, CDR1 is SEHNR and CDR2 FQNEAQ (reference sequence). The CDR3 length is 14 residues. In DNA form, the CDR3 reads TGTGCCAGCAGCTTAGGGGTCCCCACCGGGGAGCTGTTTTTT. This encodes CASSLGVPTGELFF.

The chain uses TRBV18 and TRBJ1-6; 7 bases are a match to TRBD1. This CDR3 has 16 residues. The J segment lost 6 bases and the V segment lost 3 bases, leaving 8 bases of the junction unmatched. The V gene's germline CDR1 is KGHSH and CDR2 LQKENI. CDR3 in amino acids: CASSPEGTAFNSPLHF. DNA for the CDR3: TGTGCCAGCTCACCGGAAGGGACAGCTTTTAATTCACCCCTCCACTTT.

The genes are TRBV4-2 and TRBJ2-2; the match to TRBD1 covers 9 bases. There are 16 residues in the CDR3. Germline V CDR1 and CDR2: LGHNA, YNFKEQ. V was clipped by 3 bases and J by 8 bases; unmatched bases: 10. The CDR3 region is CASSQNLDRGRGELFF. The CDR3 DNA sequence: TGTGCCAGCAGCCAGAATTTGGACAGGGGAAGGGGGGAGCTGTTTTTT.

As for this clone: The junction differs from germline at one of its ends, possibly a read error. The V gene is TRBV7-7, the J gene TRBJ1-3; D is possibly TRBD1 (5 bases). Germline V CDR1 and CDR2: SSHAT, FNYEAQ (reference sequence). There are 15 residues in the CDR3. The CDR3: CASSPSDTAFDTIYF. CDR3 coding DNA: TGTGCTAGCAGCCCCTCGGACACGGCTTTTGACACCATATATTTT.

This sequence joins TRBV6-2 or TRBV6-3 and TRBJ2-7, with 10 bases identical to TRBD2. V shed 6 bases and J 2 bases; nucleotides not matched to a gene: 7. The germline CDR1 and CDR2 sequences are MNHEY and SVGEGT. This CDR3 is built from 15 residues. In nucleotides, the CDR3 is TGTGCCAGCAGCTCCGGGACTAGCGTTACCTACGAGCAGTACGTC. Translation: CASSSGTSVTYEQYV.

DNA for the CDR3: TGTGCTAGTGCTCGAAGCAAGGGGGGGGAAAGTTCACCCCTCCACTTT. It specifies CASARSKGGESSPLHF. The V gene is TRBV12-5, the J gene TRBJ1-6; perhaps TRBD1 as D (6 bases). This CDR3 spans 16 amino acids. The germline CDR1 and CDR2 sequences are LGHNT and FRNRAP. The ends were cut back, 7 bases at V and 9 bases at J, with 22 bases in the middle.

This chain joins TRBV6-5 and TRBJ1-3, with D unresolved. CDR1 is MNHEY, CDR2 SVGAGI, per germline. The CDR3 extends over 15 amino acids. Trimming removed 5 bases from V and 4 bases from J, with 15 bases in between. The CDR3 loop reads CASSRFSAQGNTIYF. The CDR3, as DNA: TGTGCCAGCAGTCGGTTTTCGGCTCAAGGAAACACCATATATTTT.

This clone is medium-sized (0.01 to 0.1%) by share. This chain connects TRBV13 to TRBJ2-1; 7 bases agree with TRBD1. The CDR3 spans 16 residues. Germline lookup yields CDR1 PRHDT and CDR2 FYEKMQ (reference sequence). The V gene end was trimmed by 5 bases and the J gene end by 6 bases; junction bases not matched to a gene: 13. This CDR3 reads CASSTETGPQANEQFF. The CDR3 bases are TGTGCCAGCAGCACCGAGACAGGGCCCCAGGCCAATGAGCAGTTCTTC. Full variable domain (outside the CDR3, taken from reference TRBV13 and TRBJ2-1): AAGVIQSPRHLIKEKRETATLKCYPIPRHDTVYWYQQGPGQDPQFLISFYEKMQSDKGSIPDRFSAQQFSDYHSELNMSSLELGDSALYFCASSTETGPQANEQFFGPGTRLTVL.

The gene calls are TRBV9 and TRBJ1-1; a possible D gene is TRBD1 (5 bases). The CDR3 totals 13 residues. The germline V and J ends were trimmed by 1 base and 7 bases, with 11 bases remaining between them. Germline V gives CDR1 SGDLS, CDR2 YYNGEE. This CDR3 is CASSVTGGSEAFF. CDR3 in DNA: TGTGCCAGCAGCGTAACGGGGGGTAGTGAAGCTTTCTTT.

The CDR3 DNA is TGTGCCAGCAGGACAGGGGAGAGGAGGCAGCCCCAGCATTTT. Encoded protein: CASRTGERRQPQHF. V usage is TRBV28 and J usage is TRBJ1-5; 8 positions match TRBD1. The germline V gene has CDR1 MDHEN and CDR2 SYDVKM. This CDR3 is built from 14 residues. Germline trimming cut 6 bases from V and 7 bases from J; bases unmatched to any gene: 8.